What follows are 2 T cell receptor beta chains derived from one specimen sequenced in a study of cytomegalovirus exposure and HLA in healthy donors. TCRdb's table, derived via immunoSEQ multiplex PCR, lists solely in-frame clones and lacks some. This repertoire shows some 78,000 clones, 90% to 97% found once; its top ten account for 1.6%. The sequencing input was PBMCs. The receptors originated from a man younger than 35 in good health and CMV-seropositive.

The sample holds one count of this clone. The chain links TRBV13 to TRBJ2-2; the match to TRBD2 covers 13 bases. The V gene's germline CDR1 is PRHDT and CDR2 FYEKMQ (reference sequence). The trim removed 2 bases at V and 0 bases at J, leaving 9 bases unmatched. CDR3 length: 20 residues. CDR3: CASSLWEPGLAGTNTGELFF. CDR3 sequence (DNA): TGTGCCAGCAGCTTATGGGAACCGGGACTAGCGGGAACGAACACCGGGGAGCTGTTTTTT.

The chain employs TRBV19 and TRBJ2-2; TRBD2 matches 10 bases. V dropped 1 base and J dropped 5; count of bases not matched to a gene: 1. The CDR3 sequence is 15 residues long. Germline V gives CDR1 LNHDA, CDR2 SQIVND (reference sequence). The CDR3 sequence: CASSIGSGRTGELFF. As DNA, the CDR3 is TGTGCCAGTAGTATAGGTAGCGGGAGGACCGGGGAGCTGTTTTTT.